The 28 T cell receptor beta chains in this list originate from one sample, sequenced in a study of a mutant IDH1 vaccine in newly diagnosed glioma. The sample's time point: week 5, during vaccination. All doses held 300 ug of mutant IDH1 20-mer peptide, with topical imiquimod. Their recognized antigens are unknown. The table came from immunoSEQ multiplex PCR; TCRdb's copy has only in-frame clones and leaves some out. In the table there are tens of thousands of clones, over 75% of which are singletons. The source was PBMCs, collected from a glioma patient whose treatment included an IDH1 peptide vaccine. The receptor set was obtained from a woman aged 45 to 65 with glioma.

J is TRBJ1-2 and V is TRBV6-5, with a tentative D call TRBD1 (5 bases). The CDR3 is 13 residues long. Trimming cost V 9 bases and J 0 bases, with 11 bases left between them. Germline CDR1 reads MNHEY; CDR2 reads SVGAGI. CDR3 bases: TGTGCCAGTCGGGACCGCTCTAACTATGGCTACACCTTC. Its protein product is CASRDRSNYGYTF.

V and J are TRBV9 and TRBJ2-1, with TRBD2 identical over 14 bases. The CDR3 covers 14 residues. V shed 6 bases, J shed 8 bases, and the junction held 4 bases outside the gene matches. Germline V gene data show CDR1 as SGDLS and CDR2 as YYNGEE. CDR3 DNA sequence: TGTGCCAGCACCCTGGGACTAGCGGGAGATGAGCAGTTCTTC. Translation: CASTLGLAGDEQFF.

The V call is TRBV7-9, the J call TRBJ2-3, with D unresolved. The CDR3 totals 15 residues. Per germline, CDR1 SEHNR and CDR2 FQNEAQ (reference sequence). V lost 2 bases and J 6 bases, leaving 15 bases between the germline ends. CDR3 sequence reads: CASSLMWTPRDTQYF. CDR3 sequence (DNA): TGTGCCAGCAGCTTAATGTGGACCCCGAGGGATACGCAGTATTTT. The whole variable domain, remainder taken from reference TRBV7-9 and TRBJ2-3, is DTGVSQNPRHKITKRGQNVTFRCDPISEHNRLYWYRQTLGQGPEFLTYFQNEAQLEKSRLLSDRFSAERPKGSFSTLEIQRTEQGDSAMYLCASSLMWTPRDTQYFGPGTRLTVL.

This chain connects TRBV18 to TRBJ2-7, with a tentative D call TRBD2 (6 bases). Germline V gene data show CDR1 as KGHSH and CDR2 as LQKENI. The CDR3 covers 14 residues. V was shortened by 0 bases and J by 3 bases, with 9 bases between the two germline ends. As DNA, the CDR3 is TGTGCCAGCTCACCACCGGGACTCTTCTACGAGCAGTACTTC. Protein sequence: CASSPPGLFYEQYF.

The gene calls are TRBV18 and TRBJ2-1; TRBD2 agrees at 14 bases. The germline V gene has CDR1 KGHSH and CDR2 LQKENI. J gave up 8 bases and V 7 bases, and 7 bases lay outside the gene matches. The length of the CDR3 is 15 residues. The CDR3 DNA is TGTGCCAGCTTTGCCGGGACTAGCGGGAGCCATGAGCAGTTCTTC. It specifies CASFAGTSGSHEQFF.

The chain uses TRBV5-4 and TRBJ1-2; the match to TRBD1 covers 7 bases. J gave up 13 bases and V 4 bases, and 19 bases lay outside the gene matches. In germline, CDR1 is SGHNT, CDR2 YYREEE (reference sequence). The CDR3 length is 15 residues. The CDR3 loop is CASSAYGDSSPWGTF. CDR3 coding DNA: TGTGCCAGCAGCGCATATGGGGACAGCTCTCCCTGGGGCACCTTC. The full variable domain, in which reference TRBV5-4 and TRBJ1-2 provide the parts outside the CDR3, is ETGVTQSPTHLIKTRGQQVTLRCSSQSGHNTVSWYQQALGQGPQFIFQYYREEENGRGNFPPRFSGLQFPNYSSELNVNALELDDSALYLCASSAYGDSSPWGTFGSGTRLTVV.

This clone came up once. V and J are TRBV27 and TRBJ2-7, with 14 positions matching TRBD2. This CDR3 has 18 residues. V was clipped by 5 bases and J by 3 bases; unmatched bases: 12. Germline CDR1 reads MNHEY; CDR2 reads SMNVEV (reference sequence). The CDR3 nucleotides are TGTGCCAGCAGTGCCCCCGGGACTAGCGGGAGAACGAACTACGAGCAGTACTTC. Amino acids: CASSAPGTSGRTNYEQYF.

This chain links TRBV28 with TRBJ2-2; unclear D gene. Trimming left V 4 bases short and J 0 bases short, with 3 bases between. The CDR3 is 13 amino acids. Germline assignment: CDR1 MDHEN and CDR2 SYDVKM. Here the CDR3 DNA reads TGTGCCAGCAGTTCCACGAACACCGGGGAGCTGTTTTTT. This gives the protein CASSSTNTGELFF.

The sample holds one count of this clone. The genes are TRBV29-1 and TRBJ1-5; D possibly corresponds to TRBD1 (5 bases). There are 13 residues in the CDR3. Germline CDR1 and CDR2: SQVTM and ANQGSEA. Trimming removed 4 bases from V and 0 bases from J, with 7 bases in between. CDR3 in DNA: TGCAGCGTTGGACAGTCTAGCAATCAGCCCCAGCATTTT. It encodes CSVGQSSNQPQHF.

The V call is TRBV7-3, the J call TRBJ2-2; unclear D gene. The germline CDR1 and CDR2 sequences are SGHTA and FQGTGA. Trimming took off 5 bases at V and 5 bases at J, with 9 bases between the two ends. This CDR3 is built from 13 residues. The CDR3 loop reads CASSPSSTGELFF. CDR3 bases: TGTGCCAGCAGCCCCAGTAGTACCGGGGAGCTGTTTTTT.

The gene calls are TRBV10-3 and TRBJ1-1; D possibly corresponds to TRBD1 (5 bases). This CDR3 region has 14 residues. Looked up from germline, CDR1 is ENHRY and CDR2 is SYGVKD. V lost 6 bases and J lost 0, with 11 bases in between. CDR3 region: CAIRGEGLNTEAFF. Written as DNA, the CDR3 is TGTGCCATCAGGGGGGAGGGACTGAACACTGAAGCTTTCTTT.

This clone was seen once. The chain joins TRBV7-3 to TRBJ2-2, with TRBD1 identical over 9 bases. Germline values: CDR1 SGHTA, CDR2 FQGTGA. CDR3 length: 15 residues. The V and J ends lost 5 bases and 5 bases, in that order; junction bases with no gene match: 6. The CDR3 DNA is TGTGCCAGCAGCCCACAGGGGGCAGGGACCGGGGAGCTGTTTTTT. Protein sequence: CASSPQGAGTGELFF.

The V gene is TRBV5-1, the J gene TRBJ1-1; D may be TRBD1 (6 bases). V shed 3 bases and J shed 4 bases, with 19 bases lying between them. The CDR3 has 16 amino acids. The V gene's germline CDR1 is SGHRS and CDR2 YFSETQ. CDR3 sequence: CASSSRDIPGSTEAFF. In nucleotides, the CDR3 is TGCGCCAGCAGCTCGAGGGACATCCCCGGGAGCACTGAAGCTTTCTTT.

The V and J genes are TRBV5-5 and TRBJ2-1, with TRBD2 identical over 10 bases. The V segment lost 3 bases and the J segment 10 bases; nucleotides outside the gene matches: 7. The CDR3 has 14 residues. Looked up from germline, CDR1 is SGHKS and CDR2 is YYEKEE (reference sequence). In DNA, the CDR3 is TGTGCCAGCAGCTCAGCGGGAGGGCCGAGAGAGCAGTTCTTC. It specifies CASSSAGGPREQFF.

The chain combines TRBV28 with TRBJ2-7; D is possibly TRBD2 (5 bases). This CDR3 spans 14 amino acids. The ends were cut back, 3 bases at V and 2 bases at J, with 11 bases in the middle. Germline V gene data show CDR1 as MDHEN and CDR2 as SYDVKM. CDR3 sequence: CASSFSLAAYEQYF. For the CDR3, the DNA is TGTGCCAGCAGTTTCAGCCTAGCTGCCTACGAGCAGTACTTC.

V gene TRBV6-5 combines with J gene TRBJ1-2; TRBD1 agrees at 10 bases. The length of the CDR3 is 14 residues. CDR1 and CDR2 (germline): MNHEY, SVGAGI. V was pared by 5 bases and J by 6 bases, with 6 bases of the junction left unmatched. The CDR3 loop reads CASSPGGQGNGYTF. DNA of the CDR3: TGTGCCAGCAGTCCCGGGGGACAGGGGAATGGCTACACCTTC.

The chain is built from TRBV6-6 and TRBJ1-2; 8 nucleotides agree with TRBD1. CDR3 length equals 13 residues. Germline CDR1 reads MNHNY; CDR2 reads SVGAGI (reference sequence). Losses at the gene ends were 7 bases for V and 6 bases for J; bases not matched to a gene: 7. DNA of the CDR3: TGTGCCAGCAACACAGGGGGTTCGAATGGCTACACCTTC. This codes for CASNTGGSNGYTF.

The rearrangement links TRBV6-5 to TRBJ2-7; the match to TRBD1 covers 10 bases. CDR1 MNHEY and CDR2 SVGAGI come from the germline V gene. This CDR3 region has 16 residues. V trimming: 4 bases; J trimming: 4 bases; junction bases outside the gene matches: 10. CDR3 nucleotide sequence: TGTGCCAGCAGTTCCCCCGAAGGGGACAGGGGTTACGAGCAGTACTTC. Its translation is CASSSPEGDRGYEQYF.

This clone came up a few times. CDR3 amino acids: CASSNDRLGTEAFF. The DNA of the CDR3 is TGCGCCAGCAGCAATGACAGGCTTGGGACTGAAGCTTTCTTT. The chain has TRBV5-1 and TRBJ1-1; weak D call: TRBD1 (6 bases). CDR1 SGHRS and CDR2 YFSETQ come from the germline V gene. Between the trimmed V and J ends, which lost 4 bases and 5 bases, there was a span of 15 bases. The CDR3 contains 14 residues.

This chain links TRBV18 with TRBJ2-7; possibly TRBD2 for D (6 bases). The CDR3 is 15 amino acids. V lost 2 bases and J 2 bases, leaving 13 bases between the germline ends. Germline V lookup: CDR1 KGHSH, CDR2 LQKENI. The CDR3 DNA follows: TGTGCCAGCTCACCAGGGCCCAGGGAGGCCTACGAGCAGTACTTC. This encodes CASSPGPREAYEQYF.

J is TRBJ2-7 and V is TRBV5-1, with 9 bases lining up with TRBD1. The length of the CDR3 is 15 residues. The J segment lost 3 bases and the V segment lost 4 bases, leaving 8 bases of the junction unmatched. Germline V gene sequence: CDR1 SGHRS, CDR2 YFSETQ. This chain's CDR3 is CASSPFLTGGYEQYF. In nucleotides, the CDR3 is TGCGCCAGCAGCCCCTTCCTGACAGGGGGCTACGAGCAGTACTTC.

The rearrangement uses TRBV5-1 and TRBJ2-3; D is uncertain. The V end was cut by 0 bases, the J end by 4 bases, with 15 bases between. CDR1 SGHRS and CDR2 YFSETQ come from the germline V gene. This CDR3 contains 16 residues. The CDR3 is CASSLGSNRVADTQYF. CDR3 in DNA: TGCGCCAGCAGCTTGGGCTCAAACCGGGTGGCAGATACGCAGTATTTT.

The J gene is TRBJ1-5, the V gene TRBV2; 9 bases map to TRBD1. J lost 7 bases, V lost 7 bases, and 11 bases had no gene match. This CDR3 has 15 residues. Germline CDR1 is SNHLY and CDR2 is FYNNEI. The CDR3 is CASTGTGGREQPQHF. The CDR3 DNA is TGTGCCAGCACCGGAACAGGGGGCCGTGAGCAGCCCCAGCATTTT.

The chain joins TRBV5-1 to TRBJ1-1, with D possibly matching TRBD1 (6 bases). Trimming removed 0 bases at V and 1 base at J, with 10 bases between. CDR1 and CDR2 (germline): SGHRS, YFSETQ. The CDR3 sequence is 15 residues long. Here the CDR3 reads CASSLGGQPNTEAFF. Here the CDR3 DNA reads TGCGCCAGCAGCTTGGGAGGACAGCCGAACACTGAAGCTTTCTTT.

The J gene is TRBJ2-5, the V gene TRBV7-2, with 8 bases matching TRBD1. The better agreement between TRBJ2-7 and the DNA end casts doubt on the J call. The CDR3 is made up of 14 amino acids. CDR1 is SGHTA, CDR2 FQGNSA, per germline. CDR3 nucleotides: TGTGCCAGCAGCGTCGGACAGGGATTAGCCGAGCAGTACTTC. Translating it yields CASSVGQGLAEQYF.

The V gene is TRBV23-1, the J gene TRBJ2-7, with 13 bases lining up with TRBD2. TRBV23-1 is designated an ORF whose function remains uncertain. This CDR3 is 16 amino acids long. Germline trimming cut 1 base from V and 5 bases from J; bases unmatched to any gene: 5. In DNA, the CDR3 is TGCGCCAGCAGTCAATTCCGGACTAGCGGGAGCCACGAGCAGTACTTC. Its translation: CASSQFRTSGSHEQYF.

The chain couples TRBV13 to TRBJ2-7; TRBD2 aligns across 7 bases. Germline CDR1 is PRHDT and CDR2 is FYEKMQ (reference sequence). CDR3 size: 15 residues. With V trimmed by 5 bases and J by 4 bases, 11 bases remained unmatched. The DNA of the CDR3 is TGTGCCAGCAGCCCCCCGGGGGGAGAACGATACGAGCAGTACTTC. It codes for CASSPPGGERYEQYF.

V usage is TRBV29-1 and J usage is TRBJ2-2; D might be TRBD2 (6 bases). V lost 6 bases and J 6 bases, leaving 17 bases between the germline ends. The CDR3 contains 14 residues. Germline V CDR1 and CDR2: SQVTM, ANQGSEA. This CDR3 reads CSVAGTPAAGELFF. The CDR3 DNA is TGCAGCGTGGCCGGGACTCCCGCGGCCGGGGAGCTGTTTTTT.